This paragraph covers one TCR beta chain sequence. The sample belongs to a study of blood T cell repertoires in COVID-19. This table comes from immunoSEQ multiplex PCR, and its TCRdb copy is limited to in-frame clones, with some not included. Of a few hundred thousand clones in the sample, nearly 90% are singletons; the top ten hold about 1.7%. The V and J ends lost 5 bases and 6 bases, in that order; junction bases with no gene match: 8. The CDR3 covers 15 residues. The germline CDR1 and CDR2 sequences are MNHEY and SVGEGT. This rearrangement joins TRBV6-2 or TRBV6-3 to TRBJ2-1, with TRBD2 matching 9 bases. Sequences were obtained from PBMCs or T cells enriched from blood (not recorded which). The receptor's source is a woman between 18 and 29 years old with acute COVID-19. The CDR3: CASSPQAAGGNEQFF. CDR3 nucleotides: TGTGCCAGCAGTCCCCAGGCAGCGGGAGGCAATGAGCAGTTCTTC.